A single T cell receptor (beta chain) is shown here with its context. The table came from immunoSEQ multiplex PCR; TCRdb's copy has only in-frame clones and leaves some out. The sample records a few hundred thousand clones, over 75% being singletons. The data derive from a study of blood T cell repertoires in COVID-19. Germline lookup yields CDR1 LNHDA and CDR2 SQIVND (reference sequence). The CDR3 is 15 residues long. The junction had 5 bases not matched to a gene; V was cut back by 6 bases and J by 1 base. This rearrangement joins TRBV19 to TRBJ2-1; 8 bases fit TRBD1. Input material: PBMCs or T cells enriched from blood (not recorded which). This receptor was taken from a woman aged 30 to 39 who had recovered from COVID-19. For the CDR3, the DNA is TGTGCCAGTAGCGACAGGGGTGGGTCCTACAATGAGCAGTTCTTC. Protein product: CASSDRGGSYNEQFF. Together with reference TRBV19 and TRBJ2-1, the CDR3 gives the full variable domain: DGGITQSPKYLFRKEGQNVTLSCEQNLNHDAMYWYRQDPGQGLRLIYYSQIVNDFQKGDIAEGYSVSREKKESFPLTVTSAQKNPTAFYLCASSDRGGSYNEQFFGPGTRLTVL.